This T cell receptor (beta chain) is drawn from a study of control samples from healthy donors and cancer patients. Sequencing was performed with immunoSEQ multiplex PCR; in TCRdb, only in-frame clones are kept and a portion is missing. Counted here are around 75,000 clones, over 80% occurring once; the ten biggest clones make up about 5.6%. The length of the CDR3 is 13 residues. With 6 bases removed from V and 0 bases from J, the gap between germline ends came to 6 bases. Germline-derived CDR1 and CDR2 are MDHEN and SYDVKM. Sequences were obtained from blood. The TCR originated in a woman aged 55-69 years in good health. This chain connects TRBV28 to TRBJ1-5, with D unclear. The CDR3 DNA is TGTGCCAGCAGACACGATAGCAATCAGCCCCAGCATTTT. Amino acid sequence: CASRHDSNQPQHF. The variable domain in full, with the rest retrieved from reference TRBV28 and TRBJ1-5, is DVKVTQSSRYLVKRTGEKVFLECVQDMDHENMFWYRQDPGLGLRLIYFSYDVKMKEKGDIPEGYSVSREKKERFSLILESASTNQTSMYLCASRHDSNQPQHFGDGTRLSIL.